One sample yielded the 31 T cell receptor beta chains listed below, sequenced in a study of B cell selection in AIRE deficiency. Sorting defined conventional CD4 T cells as CD4+CD127+. Profiled with immunoSEQ multiplex PCR; TCRdb holds only in-frame clones, not every one. The repertoire includes about 24,000 clones, about 96% of them detected once, and less than 0.2% sits in the top ten. Sequences were obtained from CD4+CD127+ conventional T cells sorted from PBMCs. Receptors originate from a human donor in good health.

The chain carries TRBV6-4 and TRBJ1-1; 8 nucleotides align to TRBD1. CDR1 and CDR2 from the germline V gene are MRHNA and SNTAGT. Losses at the gene ends were 5 bases for V and 3 bases for J; bases not matched to a gene: 2. This CDR3 region has 13 residues. CDR3 sequence: CASSIQGDTEAFF. The CDR3 DNA reads as TGTGCCAGCAGTATACAGGGGGACACTGAAGCTTTCTTT.

This chain connects TRBV6-5 to TRBJ1-2, with 7 bases matching TRBD1. V was pared by 7 bases and J by 0 bases, with 8 bases of the junction left unmatched. Per germline, CDR1 MNHEY and CDR2 SVGAGI. This CDR3 spans 15 amino acids. CDR3 loop: CASKRDSESNYGYTF. The CDR3 bases are TGTGCCAGCAAACGGGACAGTGAATCTAACTATGGCTACACCTTC.

The J gene is TRBJ2-7, the V gene TRBV28; D gene ambiguous. The CDR3 spans 13 residues. Deletions cut 6 bases from V and 7 bases from J, with 16 bases between. CDR1 is MDHEN and CDR2 is SYDVKM in the germline V gene. Here the CDR3 reads CASSSYTLGEQYF. The CDR3 region has the DNA TGTGCCAGCAGCTCCTACACGCTGGGGGAGCAGTACTTC. Combining the CDR3 with reference TRBV28 and TRBJ2-7 gives the whole variable domain DVKVTQSSRYLVKRTGEKVFLECVQDMDHENMFWYRQDPGLGLRLIYFSYDVKMKEKGDIPEGYSVSREKKERFSLILESASTNQTSMYLCASSSYTLGEQYFGPGTRLTVT.

The rearrangement links TRBV11-3 to TRBJ2-5; the match to TRBD2 covers 9 bases. The V segment lost 2 bases and the J segment 2 bases; nucleotides outside the gene matches: 6. Germline assignment: CDR1 SGHNT and CDR2 YENEEA. The CDR3 has 16 residues. The CDR3 protein is CASSLRGLAGQETQYF. The CDR3 nucleotides read TGTGCCAGCAGCTTAAGGGGTCTAGCGGGGCAAGAGACCCAGTACTTC. The entire variable domain, with the rest obtained from reference TRBV11-3 and TRBJ2-5, is as follows: EAGVVQSPRYKIIEKKQPVAFWCNPISGHNTLYWYLQNLGQGPELLIRYENEEAVDDSQLPKDRFSAERLKGVDSTLKIQPAELGDSAVYLCASSLRGLAGQETQYFGPGTRLLVL.

The chain joins TRBV5-1 to TRBJ1-4; a weak D match, TRBD1 (5 bases). From germline, CDR1 is SGHRS and CDR2 YFSETQ. This CDR3 has 17 residues. Trimming cost V 1 base and J 2 bases, with 15 bases left between them. CDR3 sequence: CASSLSGFGGTNEKLFF. DNA of the CDR3: TGCGCCAGCAGCTTGTCAGGGTTTGGGGGGACTAATGAAAAACTGTTTTTT.

CDR3 amino acids: CASSSGTGGAGGYTF. As DNA, the CDR3 is TGCGCCAGCAGTTCCGGGACAGGGGGCGCGGGTGGCTACACCTTC. The V gene is TRBV5-1, the J gene TRBJ1-2; TRBD1 matches at 12 bases. Germline CDR1 and CDR2: SGHRS and YFSETQ. This CDR3 has 15 amino acids. The V segment lost 5 bases and the J segment 7 bases; nucleotides outside the gene matches: 9.

The V gene is TRBV6-5, the J gene TRBJ1-2; tentative D call: TRBD1 (6 bases). Germline V gene lookup returns CDR1 MNHEY and CDR2 SVGAGI. The CDR3 extends over 13 amino acids. Trimming removed 2 bases at V and 4 bases at J, with 8 bases between. CDR3 in DNA: TGTGCCAGCAGTTACCTGGGGGCCTATGGCTACACCTTC. It translates to CASSYLGAYGYTF.

The rearrangement uses TRBV4-1 and TRBJ1-1; D remains ambiguous. V lost 0 bases and J lost 2, with 10 bases in between. The CDR3 runs to 15 residues. CDR1 MGHRA and CDR2 YSYEKL come from the germline V gene. Here the CDR3 DNA reads TGCGCCAGCAGCCAAGAACTCCAGGTAAACACTGAAGCTTTCTTT. It encodes CASSQELQVNTEAFF.

The chain links TRBV5-4 to TRBJ1-1; D is uncertain. The germline gives CDR1 SGHNT, CDR2 YYREEE (reference sequence). There are 15 residues in the CDR3. Deletions cut 0 bases from V and 4 bases from J, with 13 bases between. DNA of the CDR3: TGTGCCAGCAGCTTGGAAACTGCCCTCGGCACTGAAGCTTTCTTT. Its translation: CASSLETALGTEAFF.

This clone was counted once. The chain recombines TRBV11-2 with TRBJ1-3, with D unclear. Looked up from germline, CDR1 is SGHAT and CDR2 is FQNNGV. The V end was cut by 0 bases, the J end by 6 bases, with 3 bases between. This CDR3 region has 12 residues. As DNA, the CDR3 is TGTGCCAGCAGCTTAGAAGTAAACACCATATATTTT. Translated: CASSLEVNTIYF.

The V call is TRBV18, the J call TRBJ1-5; D not resolved. The CDR3 totals 12 residues. The germline gives CDR1 KGHSH, CDR2 LQKENI. V was cut by 6 bases and J by 4 bases, with 7 bases left in between. The CDR3 sequence is CASSDFNQPQHF. In DNA, the CDR3 is TGTGCCAGCTCGGACTTTAATCAGCCCCAGCATTTT.

This clone came up once. V gene TRBV2 combines with J gene TRBJ1-1; possibly TRBD1 for D (5 bases). Trimming cost V 6 bases and J 0 bases, with 11 bases left between them. This CDR3 has 14 amino acids. Germline V gene data show CDR1 as SNHLY and CDR2 as FYNNEI. In DNA form, the CDR3 reads TGTGCCAGCAGCCTCAGGGAGGTGAACACTGAAGCTTTCTTT. Translating gives CASSLREVNTEAFF.

CDR3 amino acids: CASSEEAGDEQFF. CDR3 sequence (DNA): TGTGCCAGCAGTGAAGAAGCGGGGGATGAGCAGTTCTTC. The chain couples TRBV6-1 to TRBJ2-1; 8 bases agree with TRBD2. The CDR3 runs to 13 residues. Germline CDR1 and CDR2: MNHNS and SASEGT. Unmatched junction bases numbered 1, after V lost 1 base and J lost 8 bases.

The rearrangement links TRBV6-1 to TRBJ1-4; the match to TRBD1 covers 9 bases. J lost 8 bases, V lost 5 bases, and 9 bases had no gene match. CDR3 length: 15 residues. In germline, CDR1 is MNHNS, CDR2 SASEGT. The CDR3 DNA follows: TGTGCCAGCAGTTGGCTACAGGGGGCCGGGGAAAAACTGTTTTTT. Protein product: CASSWLQGAGEKLFF.

CDR3 in DNA: TGTGCCAGCAGTCGAGGACAGGGGCAGACCCAGTACTTC. Amino acids: CASSRGQGQTQYF. This sequence joins TRBV11-2 and TRBJ2-5; TRBD1 aligns across 9 bases. The germline gives CDR1 SGHAT, CDR2 FQNNGV. The CDR3 length is 13 residues. V trimming: 6 bases; J trimming: 6 bases; junction bases outside the gene matches: 5. Looking up the rest from reference TRBV11-2 and TRBJ2-5 gives the full variable domain: EAGVAQSPRYKIIEKRQSVAFWCNPISGHATLYWYQQILGQGPKLLIQFQNNGVVDDSQLPKDRFSAERLKGVDSTLKIQPAKLEDSAVYLCASSRGQGQTQYFGPGTRLLVL.

The chain employs TRBV6-1 and TRBJ1-1, with TRBD1 identical over 7 bases. V shed 6 bases, J shed 5 bases, and the junction held 9 bases outside the gene matches. CDR1 MNHNS and CDR2 SASEGT come from the germline V gene. The CDR3 runs 14 residues. CDR3 sequence reads: CASREPGGGTEAFF. CDR3 nucleotides: TGTGCCAGCAGGGAACCAGGGGGGGGGACTGAAGCTTTCTTT.

The genes are TRBV7-2 and TRBJ2-1; D call uncertain. Trimming cost V 4 bases and J 0 bases, with 7 bases left between them. Germline CDR1 SGHTA, CDR2 FQGNSA. The CDR3 consists of 14 residues. The CDR3 bases are TGTGCCAGCAGCTCGCGCGCCTCCTACAATGAGCAGTTCTTC. Protein product: CASSSRASYNEQFF.

This chain uses TRBV21-1 with TRBJ2-7; TRBD2 is the table's D call, not checked against the DNA. TRBV21-1 is a pseudogene locus. The length of the CDR3 is 12 residues. The CDR3 region has the DNA TGTGCCAGCAGCGCCGACTTGTACGAGCAGTACTTC. This translates into CASSADLYEQYF.

The chain employs TRBV19 and TRBJ1-1; 7 bases align to TRBD1. Germline assignment: CDR1 LNHDA and CDR2 SQIVND (reference sequence). The junction had 9 bases not matched to a gene; V was cut back by 9 bases and J by 5 bases. The CDR3 spans 13 residues. This CDR3 reads CASRQGWRTEAFF. DNA for the CDR3: TGTGCCAGCAGACAGGGATGGAGGACTGAAGCTTTCTTT.

The chain uses TRBV7-7 and TRBJ2-2; D remains unclear. Germline V gene data show CDR1 as SSHAT and CDR2 as FNYEAQ (reference sequence). V dropped 3 bases and J dropped 4 bases, with 6 bases sitting between them. This CDR3 is 13 amino acids long. The DNA of the CDR3 is TGTGCCAGCAGCTTTGGGGTCACCGGGGAGCTGTTTTTT. Amino acids: CASSFGVTGELFF.

A few counts support this clone. The CDR3 spells CASRGDTGELFF. The CDR3 region has the DNA TGTGCCTCTCGGGGGGACACCGGGGAGCTGTTTTTT. The gene calls are TRBV2 and TRBJ2-2; 7 nucleotides agree with TRBD2. V shed 11 bases, J shed 3 bases, and the junction held 3 bases outside the gene matches. CDR1 SNHLY and CDR2 FYNNEI come from the germline V gene. The CDR3 spans 12 residues. The complete variable domain, with remaining parts taken from reference TRBV2 and TRBJ2-2, reads EPEVTQTPSHQVTQMGQEVILRCVPISNHLYFYWYRQILGQKVEFLVSFYNNEISEKSEIFDDQFSVERPDGSNFTLKIRSTKLEDSAMYFCASRGDTGELFFGEGSRLTVL.

The chain combines TRBV6-4 with TRBJ2-1, with TRBD1 as a possible D gene (6 bases). CDR1 is MRHNA, CDR2 SNTAGT, per germline. V shed 6 bases and J shed 6 bases, with 15 bases lying between them. CDR3 length: 14 residues. The CDR3 DNA reads as TGTGCCAGCAGCGTAAAAGACAGGAGCAATGAGCAGTTCTTC. It yields the protein CASSVKDRSNEQFF.

The chain uses TRBV18 and TRBJ1-1; 7 positions agree with TRBD1. The germline V gene has CDR1 KGHSH and CDR2 LQKENI. After removal of 4 bases from V and 3 bases from J, the junction contained 8 bases not matched to a gene. This CDR3 has 15 residues. This chain's CDR3 is CASSLSKGADTEAFF. CDR3 DNA: TGTGCCAGCTCACTTAGCAAGGGGGCCGACACTGAAGCTTTCTTT.

The sample holds one count of this clone. The J gene is TRBJ2-1, the V gene TRBV10-1; 12 nucleotides align to TRBD2. Looked up from germline, CDR1 is WNHNN and CDR2 is SYGVQD (reference sequence). V shed 3 bases, J shed 10 bases, and the junction held 13 bases outside the gene matches. This CDR3 contains 17 residues. This chain's CDR3 is CASSDPSGGGPQAEQFF. The CDR3 region has the DNA TGCGCCAGCAGTGACCCTAGCGGGGGGGGCCCTCAGGCAGAGCAGTTCTTC.

This clone was recorded once. The CDR3 region is CAWSSGTGRHEQYF. As DNA, the CDR3 is TGTGCCTGGAGTTCGGGGACAGGGAGACACGAGCAGTACTTC. The chain is built from TRBV30 and TRBJ2-7; TRBD1 agrees at 9 bases. V dropped 2 bases and J dropped 5; count of bases not matched to a gene: 7. CDR3 length equals 14 residues. Germline CDR1 is GTSNPN and CDR2 is SVGIG (reference sequence). The whole variable domain, remainder taken from reference TRBV30 and TRBJ2-7, is SQTIHQWPATLVQPVGSPLSLECTVEGTSNPNLYWYRQAAGRGLQLLFYSVGIGQISSEVPQNLSASRPQDRQFILSSKKLLLSDSGFYLCAWSSGTGRHEQYFGPGTRLTVT.

This chain connects TRBV5-4 to TRBJ2-3; perhaps D is TRBD1 or TRBD2 (5 bases each). V shed 3 bases and J shed 0 bases, with 11 bases lying between them. The CDR3 sequence is 15 residues long. Germline assignment: CDR1 SGHNT and CDR2 YYREEE (reference sequence). This CDR3 is CASSSTGTSTDTQYF. Here the CDR3 DNA reads TGTGCCAGCAGCTCGACGGGGACCAGCACAGATACGCAGTATTTT.

The chain's CDR3 is CASSTETNQPQHF. The CDR3, as DNA: TGTGCCAGCAGCACCGAGACAAATCAGCCCCAGCATTTT. The chain links TRBV7-9 to TRBJ1-5; no clear D gene. CDR1 SEHNR and CDR2 FQNEAQ come from the germline V gene (reference sequence). Trimming pared 5 bases from V and 4 bases from J, leaving 9 bases between. The CDR3 has 13 residues.

This sequence joins TRBV4-3 and TRBJ1-6; TRBD1 agrees at 8 bases. This CDR3 has 16 residues. Per germline, CDR1 LGHNA and CDR2 YSLEER. V lost 1 base to trimming and J lost 8 bases; unmatched junction nucleotides: 7. CDR3: CASSQASTGVHSPLHF. The CDR3, as DNA: TGCGCCAGCAGCCAAGCCTCGACAGGGGTGCATTCACCCCTCCACTTT.

The gene calls are TRBV9 and TRBJ2-5; D remains ambiguous. Germline CDR1 and CDR2: SGDLS and YYNGEE. The CDR3 contains 14 residues. The V gene lost 4 bases and the J gene lost 2 bases, with 12 bases spanning the gap. CDR3 coding DNA: TGTGCCAGCAGCCCGCCACCCCCACAAGAGACCCAGTACTTC. Its protein product is CASSPPPPQETQYF.

The rearrangement joins TRBV21-1 to TRBJ2-4. TRBV21-1 is a documented pseudogene. There are 15 residues in the CDR3. The chain's CDR3 is CASSRMDVAKNIQYF. The CDR3 nucleotides are TGTGCCAGCAGCAGGATGGACGTAGCCAAAAACATTCAGTACTTC.

The V call is TRBV20-1, the J call TRBJ2-1; the D gene could be TRBD1 or TRBD2 (5 bases each). CDR3 length: 11 amino acids. Germline V gene data show CDR1 as DFQATT and CDR2 as SNEGSKA (reference sequence). CDR3 residues: CARGAYNEQFF. CDR3 nucleotides: TGCGCACGAGGGGCCTACAATGAGCAGTTCTTC.